The clone carrying this TCR beta chain was found once. Its antigen remains unknown. An end of the junction differs from the germline gene, which may be a read error. Profiled with immunoSEQ multiplex PCR; TCRdb holds only in-frame clones, not every one. The data hold nearly 2 million clones, with about 95% observed a single time. The CDR3 extends over 14 amino acids. Germline CDR1 is MDHEN and CDR2 is SYDVKM. This entry is derived from a study of shared clonotypes between healthy human individuals. About the research overall: With ages of 18 to 49, the donors were two women and a few men. CD4 naive cells filled three plates per donor, CD4 memory three, CD8 naive two and CD8 memory one. General study results and limits: Sharing across several donors was seen in around 5% of naive CD4 clonotypes. The represented genetic and exposure-history diversity was limited by the small number of donors.

As defined, naive CD8 cells were CD45RO-negative and positively selected for CCR7, with terminally differentiated effector memory CD45RA+ cells excluded. V is TRBV28 and J is TRBJ2-3; 11 bases line up with TRBD2. Sequenced sample: naive CD8+ T cells sorted from blood. This sequence originates from a man between 18 and 35 years old in good health. In nucleotides, the CDR3 is TGTGCCAGCACTTTAGCGGGGGGGCAGGATACGCAGTATTTT. Translated: CASTLAGGQDTQYF.